This T cell receptor (beta chain) came from a study of T cell responses to AZD1222 COVID-19 vaccine. Study information: The analysis combined second doses at about 4 or about 12 weeks.

Study-level findings and limits: Researchers took repertoire samples only after the peak T cell response had come. Unmutated variant regions are reportedly targeted by nearly half of spike-specific TCRs. Clonal diversity may have been underestimated in mostly white British donors.

Assay: immunoSEQ multiplex PCR; the TCRdb copy retains only in-frame clones and omits some. The sample lists about 120,000 clones; 80% to 90% were seen once. On this clone: Its antigen remains unknown.

The CDR3 sequence is 13 residues long. The V gene's germline CDR1 is SGHTA and CDR2 FQGNSA. The V end was cut by 1 base, the J end by 7 bases, with 10 bases between. The sample consisted of peripheral blood, taken on day 0 of AZD1222 vaccination. The chain joins TRBV7-2 to TRBJ1-2; D remains ambiguous. The clonotype comes from an adult in good health. CDR3 nucleotides: TGTGCCAGCAGCTTAGAAATGCAGATTGGCTACACCTTC. This encodes CASSLEMQIGYTF.